This TCR beta chain was recorded in a study of T cells in Graves' hyperthyroidism and ophthalmopathy. The ends were cut back, 0 bases at V and 5 bases at J, with 17 bases in the middle. There are 17 residues in the CDR3. From germline, CDR1 is MNHEY and CDR2 SVGEGT. Amplification of TCR beta CDR3 regions used RNA as the template. The HTBI primer set served for first-round RT-PCR of the TCR CDR3. TCRdb fed the multiplex PCR reads into MiXCR, producing one record per CDR3 protein. This table has hundreds of thousands of distinct CDR3 sequences, approximately 15% appearing once. This clonotype was counted at least ten times.

The sequenced material came from blood. The rearrangement joins TRBV6-2 or TRBV6-3 to TRBJ2-1, with a weak D call TRBD2 (5 bases). This TCR was sampled from a woman under 30 with Graves' hyperthyroidism. DNA for the CDR3: TGTGCCAGCAGTTACTCGACGCGGGTTAGCCGGGACAATGAGCAGTTCTTC. Amino acid sequence: CASSYSTRVSRDNEQFF.